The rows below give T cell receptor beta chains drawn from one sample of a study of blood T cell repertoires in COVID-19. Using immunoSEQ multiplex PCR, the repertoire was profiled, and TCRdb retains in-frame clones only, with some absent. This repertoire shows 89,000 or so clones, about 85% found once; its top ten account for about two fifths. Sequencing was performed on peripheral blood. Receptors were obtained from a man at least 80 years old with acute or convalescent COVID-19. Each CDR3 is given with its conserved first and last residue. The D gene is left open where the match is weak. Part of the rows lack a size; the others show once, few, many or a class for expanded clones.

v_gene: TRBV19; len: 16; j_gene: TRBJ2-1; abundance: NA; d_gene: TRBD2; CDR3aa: CASSISLAGNYNEQFF; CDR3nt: TGTGCCAGTAGTATTTCCCTAGCGGGAAACTACAATGAGCAGTTCTTC
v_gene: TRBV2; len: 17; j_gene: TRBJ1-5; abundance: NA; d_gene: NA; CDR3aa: CASSERAAVLSNQPQHF; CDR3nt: TGTGCCAGCAGTGAACGAGCGGCAGTCCTTAGCAATCAGCCCCAGCATTTT
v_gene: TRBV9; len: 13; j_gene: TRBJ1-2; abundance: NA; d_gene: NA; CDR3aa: CASSPDMNYGYTF; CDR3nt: TGTGCCAGCAGCCCGGACATGAACTATGGCTACACCTTC
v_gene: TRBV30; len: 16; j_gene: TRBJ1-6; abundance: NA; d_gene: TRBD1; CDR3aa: CAWSVPGQAYNSPLHF; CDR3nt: TGTGCCTGGAGTGTACCGGGACAGGCCTATAATTCACCCCTCCACTTT
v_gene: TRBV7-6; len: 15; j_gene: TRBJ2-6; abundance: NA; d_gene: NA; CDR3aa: CASSPGGSGANVLTF; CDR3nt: TGTGCCAGCAGCCCAGGGGGGTCTGGGGCCAACGTCCTGACTTTC
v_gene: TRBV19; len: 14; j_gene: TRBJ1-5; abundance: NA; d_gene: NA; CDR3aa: CASSGLQGGQPQHF; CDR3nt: TGTGCCAGTAGTGGATTGCAGGGCGGTCAGCCCCAGCATTTT
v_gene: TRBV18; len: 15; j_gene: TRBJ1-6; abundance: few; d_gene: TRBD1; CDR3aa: CASSLNRDRNSPLHF; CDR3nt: TGTGCCAGCTCACTTAACCGGGACAGAAATTCACCCCTCCACTTT
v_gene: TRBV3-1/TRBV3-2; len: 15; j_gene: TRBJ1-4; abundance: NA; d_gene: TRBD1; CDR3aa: CASSRPRQGEEKLFF; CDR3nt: TGTGCCAGCAGCCGACCGAGACAGGGAGAGGAAAAACTGTTTTTT
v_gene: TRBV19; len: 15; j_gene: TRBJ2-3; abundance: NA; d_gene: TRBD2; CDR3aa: CASRKTSGITDTQYF; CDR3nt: TGTGCCAGTAGAAAAACTAGCGGAATCACAGATACGCAGTATTTT
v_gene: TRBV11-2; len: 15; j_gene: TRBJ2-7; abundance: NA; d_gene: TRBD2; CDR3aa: CASSILAGAPYEQYF; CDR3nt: TGTGCCAGCAGCATCCTAGCGGGAGCTCCCTACGAGCAGTACTTC
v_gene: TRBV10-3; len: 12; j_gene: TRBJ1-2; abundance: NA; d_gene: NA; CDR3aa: CAISGVAHGYTF; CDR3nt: TGTGCCATCAGTGGAGTCGCCCATGGCTACACCTTC
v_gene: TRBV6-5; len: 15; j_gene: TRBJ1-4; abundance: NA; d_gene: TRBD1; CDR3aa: CASSYSRQGGEKLFF; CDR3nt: TGTGCCAGCAGTTACTCGAGACAGGGTGGGGAAAAACTGTTTTTT
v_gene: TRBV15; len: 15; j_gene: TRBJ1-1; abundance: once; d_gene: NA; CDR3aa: CATSREAVTYTEAFF; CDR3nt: TGTGCCACCAGCAGAGAGGCGGTCACCTACACTGAAGCTTTCTTT
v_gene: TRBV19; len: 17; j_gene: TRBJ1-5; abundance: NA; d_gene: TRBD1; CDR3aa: CASNTGQGVGNWQPQHF; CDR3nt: TGTGCCAGTAATACGGGACAGGGGGTTGGCAATTGGCAGCCCCAGCATTTT
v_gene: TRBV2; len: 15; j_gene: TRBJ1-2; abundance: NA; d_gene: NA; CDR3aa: CASSEAWGANYGYTF; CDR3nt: TGTGCCAGCAGTGAAGCTTGGGGCGCTAACTATGGCTACACCTTC
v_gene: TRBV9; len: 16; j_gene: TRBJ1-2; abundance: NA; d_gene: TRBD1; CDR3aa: CASSAQSPGQGLGYTF; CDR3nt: TGTGCCAGCAGCGCCCAATCGCCGGGACAGGGCCTTGGCTACACCTTC
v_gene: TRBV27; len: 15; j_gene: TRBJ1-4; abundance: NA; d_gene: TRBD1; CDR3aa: CASSGDRPPEVKLFF; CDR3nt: TGTGCCAGCAGCGGGGACAGACCCCCTGAAGTAAAACTGTTTTTT
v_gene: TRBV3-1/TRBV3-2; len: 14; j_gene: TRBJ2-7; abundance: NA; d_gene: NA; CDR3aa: CASSQGGISYEQYF; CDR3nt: TGTGCCAGCAGCCAAGGAGGGATCTCCTACGAGCAGTACTTC
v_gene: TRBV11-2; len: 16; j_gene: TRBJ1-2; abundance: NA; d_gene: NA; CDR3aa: CASSLLGTGKHYGYTF; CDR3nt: TGTGCCAGCAGCTTACTTGGAACAGGGAAGCACTATGGCTACACCTTC
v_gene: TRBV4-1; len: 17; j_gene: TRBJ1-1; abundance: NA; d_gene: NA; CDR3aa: CASSQDSPAGLNTEAFF; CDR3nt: TGCGCCAGCAGCCAAGATAGTCCCGCAGGGTTGAACACTGAAGCTTTCTTT
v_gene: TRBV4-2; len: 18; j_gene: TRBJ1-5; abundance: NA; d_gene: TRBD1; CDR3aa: CASSQAWDRANSNQPQHF; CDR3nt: TGTGCCAGCAGCCAAGCCTGGGACAGGGCCAATAGCAATCAGCCCCAGCATTTT
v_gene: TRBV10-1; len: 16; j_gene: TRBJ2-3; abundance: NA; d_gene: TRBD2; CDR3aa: CASSQLTSGGTDTQYF; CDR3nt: TGCGCCAGCAGCCAACTCACTAGCGGAGGCACAGATACGCAGTATTTT
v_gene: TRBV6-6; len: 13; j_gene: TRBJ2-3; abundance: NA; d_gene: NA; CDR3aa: CASSRLVSGTQYF; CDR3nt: TGTGCCAGCTCCAGACTAGTATCTGGTACGCAGTATTTT
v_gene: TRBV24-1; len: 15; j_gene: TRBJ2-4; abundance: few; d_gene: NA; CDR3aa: CATSDVGAAKNIQYF; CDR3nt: TGTGCCACCAGTGATGTGGGAGCAGCCAAAAACATTCAGTACTTC
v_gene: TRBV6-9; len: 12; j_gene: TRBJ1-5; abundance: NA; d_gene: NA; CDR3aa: CASIGSNQPQHF; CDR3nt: TGTGCCAGCATCGGTAGCAATCAGCCCCAGCATTTT